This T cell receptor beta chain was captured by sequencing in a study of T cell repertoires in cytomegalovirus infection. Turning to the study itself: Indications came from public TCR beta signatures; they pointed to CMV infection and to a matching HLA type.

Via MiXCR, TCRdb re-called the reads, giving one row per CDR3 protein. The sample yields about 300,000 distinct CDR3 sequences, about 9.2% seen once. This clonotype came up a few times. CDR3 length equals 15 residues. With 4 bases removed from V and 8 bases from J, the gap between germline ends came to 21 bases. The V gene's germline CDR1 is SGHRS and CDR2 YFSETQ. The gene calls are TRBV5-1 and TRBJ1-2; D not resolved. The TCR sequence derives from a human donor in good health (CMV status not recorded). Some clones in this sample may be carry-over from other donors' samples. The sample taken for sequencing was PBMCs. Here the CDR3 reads CASSLRTTSKGGYTF. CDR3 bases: TGCGCCAGCAGCCTGAGGACTACTAGTAAAGGGGGCTACACCTTC.